Reported below is one TCR beta chain. Germline V gene sequence: CDR1 SGHTA, CDR2 FQGNSA. The CDR3 covers 14 residues. V lost 5 bases, J lost 0 bases, and 8 bases lay in between. This specimen comes from a study of shared clonotypes between healthy human individuals. Profiling relied on immunoSEQ multiplex PCR, and the TCRdb table lists in-frame clones only, not all of them. In the table there are about 490,000 clones, approximately 79% of which are singletons. Material: PBMCs. V gene TRBV7-2 combines with J gene TRBJ1-3; perhaps TRBD1 as D (5 bases). The TCR was taken from a middle-aged woman in good health. Some clones in this sample may be carry-over from other donors' samples. CDR3 residues: CASSGTSSGNTIYF. DNA for the CDR3: TGTGCCAGCAGCGGGACCAGCTCTGGAAACACCATATATTTT.